This T cell receptor beta chain is from a study of T cell responses to AZD1222 COVID-19 vaccine. Findings of the study overall: Just five or six AZD1222 recipients tested seropositive at baseline. When two AZD1222 doses had been given, Spike-specific TCR breadth and depth rose. Most donors were white British, females outnumbered males, and clonal diversity was possibly underestimated. Regions left unmutated in variants are reportedly the target of nearly half of spike-specific TCRs.

Worth noting for this clone: The antigen is not known.

This CDR3 spans 16 amino acids. Trimming stripped 3 bases from V and 0 bases from J, with 9 bases between. Germline lookup yields CDR1 SGHTA and CDR2 FQGNSA. Produced via immunoSEQ multiplex PCR; TCRdb's table is partial and in-frame only. The profile shows approximately 35,000 clones, 70% to 90% of them singletons. The input for sequencing was peripheral blood, taken on day 0 of AZD1222 vaccination. The chain joins TRBV7-2 to TRBJ1-6; weak D call: TRBD1 (5 bases). The receptor's source is an adult in good health. The chain's CDR3 is CASSLTVSSYNSPLHF. The CDR3 nucleotides are TGTGCCAGCAGCTTGACAGTGAGCTCCTATAATTCACCCCTCCACTTT.